The present T cell receptor (beta chain) was sequenced within a study of graft-versus-host responses after intestinal transplantation. General study findings and limits: Among recipient marrow samples, GvH clones were found; some appeared first in ileum or blood.

Per the germline V gene, CDR1 is MDHEN and CDR2 is SYDVKM. This CDR3 has 16 residues. V shed 5 bases, J shed 3 bases, and the junction held 10 bases outside the gene matches. Sequenced by immunoSEQ multiplex PCR; TCRdb stores in-frame clones only, minus some. The table includes more than 70,000 clones, around 83% detected once. As for this clone: Its antigen is not known.

The chain recombines TRBV28 with TRBJ2-7, with 10 bases identical to TRBD2. The sample consisted of unstimulated CD4+ T cells sorted from spleen or lymph node cells, taken before intestinal transplant. This clonotype originated in a human donor who received an intestinal transplant. Written as DNA, the CDR3 is TGTGCCAGCAGTCTACAAACTAGCGGGACCTACTACGAGCAGTACTTC. Translating gives CASSLQTSGTYYEQYF.